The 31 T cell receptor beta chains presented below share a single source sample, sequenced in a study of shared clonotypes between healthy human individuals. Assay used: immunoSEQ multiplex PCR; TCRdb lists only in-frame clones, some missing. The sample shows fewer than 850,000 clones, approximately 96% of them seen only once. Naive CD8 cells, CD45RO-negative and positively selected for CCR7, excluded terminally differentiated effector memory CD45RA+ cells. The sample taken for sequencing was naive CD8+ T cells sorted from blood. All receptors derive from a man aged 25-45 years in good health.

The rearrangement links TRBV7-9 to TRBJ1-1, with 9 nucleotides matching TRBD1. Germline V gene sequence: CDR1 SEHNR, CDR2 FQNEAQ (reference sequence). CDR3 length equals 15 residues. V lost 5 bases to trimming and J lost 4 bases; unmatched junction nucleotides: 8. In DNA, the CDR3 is TGTGCCAGCAGCGTTTCCGGGACAGGGATCACTGAAGCTTTCTTT. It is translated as CASSVSGTGITEAFF.

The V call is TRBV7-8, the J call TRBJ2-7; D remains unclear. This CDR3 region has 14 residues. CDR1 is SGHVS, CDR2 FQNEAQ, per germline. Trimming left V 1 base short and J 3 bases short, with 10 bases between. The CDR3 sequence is CASSLGLKVYEQYF. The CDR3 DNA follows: TGTGCCAGCAGCTTAGGCCTAAAAGTCTACGAGCAGTACTTC.

Here the CDR3 DNA reads TGCAGCGTTGTGGGTATACAGGGAAGCTCCTACAATGAGCAGTTCTTC. Translating it yields CSVVGIQGSSYNEQFF. This chain connects TRBV29-1 to TRBJ2-1, with a possible D match to TRBD1 (6 bases). CDR1 and CDR2 from the germline V gene are SQVTM and ANQGSEA. With 4 bases removed from V and 0 bases from J, the gap between germline ends came to 16 bases. There are 16 residues in the CDR3.

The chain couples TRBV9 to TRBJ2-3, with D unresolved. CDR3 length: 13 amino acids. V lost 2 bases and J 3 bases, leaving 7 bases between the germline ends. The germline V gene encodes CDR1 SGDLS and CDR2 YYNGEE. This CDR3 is CASSVGATDTQYF. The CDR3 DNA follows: TGTGCCAGCAGCGTCGGTGCTACAGATACGCAGTATTTT.

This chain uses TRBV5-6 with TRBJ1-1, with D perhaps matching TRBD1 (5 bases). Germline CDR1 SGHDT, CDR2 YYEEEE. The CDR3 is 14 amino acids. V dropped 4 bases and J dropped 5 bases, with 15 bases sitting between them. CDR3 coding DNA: TGTGCCAGCAGCCCCCTTGAGGGGCCAACTGAAGCTTTCTTT. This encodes CASSPLEGPTEAFF.

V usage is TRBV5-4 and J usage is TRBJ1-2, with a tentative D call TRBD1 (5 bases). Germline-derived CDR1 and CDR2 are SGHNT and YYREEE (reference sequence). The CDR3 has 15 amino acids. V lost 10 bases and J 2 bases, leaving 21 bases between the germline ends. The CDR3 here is CAGGMGLSPNYGYTF. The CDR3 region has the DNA TGTGCCGGGGGAATGGGGCTCTCCCCGAACTATGGCTACACCTTC.

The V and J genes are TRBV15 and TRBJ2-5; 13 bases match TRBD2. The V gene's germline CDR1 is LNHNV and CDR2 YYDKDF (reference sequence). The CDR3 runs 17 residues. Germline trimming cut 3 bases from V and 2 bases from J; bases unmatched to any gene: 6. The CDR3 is CATSSGTSGIDQETQYF. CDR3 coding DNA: TGTGCCACCAGCAGTGGGACTAGCGGGATCGATCAAGAGACCCAGTACTTC.

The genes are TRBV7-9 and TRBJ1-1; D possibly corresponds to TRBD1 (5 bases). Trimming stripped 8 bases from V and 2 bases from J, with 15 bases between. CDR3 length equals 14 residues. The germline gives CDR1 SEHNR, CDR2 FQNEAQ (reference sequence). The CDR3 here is CASQDGGSNTEAFF. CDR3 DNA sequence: TGTGCCAGCCAGGACGGGGGATCCAACACTGAAGCTTTCTTT.

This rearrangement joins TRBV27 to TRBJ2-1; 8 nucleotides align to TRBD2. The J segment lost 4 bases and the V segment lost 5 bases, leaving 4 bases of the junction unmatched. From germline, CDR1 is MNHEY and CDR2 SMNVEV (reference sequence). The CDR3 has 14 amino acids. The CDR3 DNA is TGTGCCAGCAGTAGCGGGAGAACGTACAATGAGCAGTTCTTC. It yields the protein CASSSGRTYNEQFF.

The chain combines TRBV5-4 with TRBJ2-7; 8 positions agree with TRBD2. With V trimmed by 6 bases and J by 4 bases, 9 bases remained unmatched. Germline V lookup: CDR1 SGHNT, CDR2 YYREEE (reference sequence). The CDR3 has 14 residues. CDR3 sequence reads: CASTSWGLGYEQYF. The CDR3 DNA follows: TGTGCCAGCACCTCTTGGGGACTAGGATACGAGCAGTACTTC.

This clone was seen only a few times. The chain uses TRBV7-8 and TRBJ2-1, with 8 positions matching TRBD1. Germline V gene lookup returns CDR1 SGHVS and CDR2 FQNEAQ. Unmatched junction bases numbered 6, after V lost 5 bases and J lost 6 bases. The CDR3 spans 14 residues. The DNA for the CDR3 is TGTGCCAGCAGCGAGGGGACAGGTATCAATGAGCAGTTCTTC. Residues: CASSEGTGINEQFF. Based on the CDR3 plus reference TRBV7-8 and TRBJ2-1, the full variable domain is GAGVSQSPRYKVAKRGQDVALRCDPISGHVSLFWYQQALGQGPEFLTYFQNEAQLDKSGLPSDRFFAERPEGSVSTLKIQRTQQEDSAVYLCASSEGTGINEQFFGPGTRLTVL.

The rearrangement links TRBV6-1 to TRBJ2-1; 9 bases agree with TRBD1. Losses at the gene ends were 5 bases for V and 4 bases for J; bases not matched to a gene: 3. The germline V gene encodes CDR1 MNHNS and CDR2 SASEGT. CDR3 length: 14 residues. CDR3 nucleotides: TGTGCCAGCAGTTCTGGGACAGGGTACAATGAGCAGTTCTTC. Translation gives CASSSGTGYNEQFF.

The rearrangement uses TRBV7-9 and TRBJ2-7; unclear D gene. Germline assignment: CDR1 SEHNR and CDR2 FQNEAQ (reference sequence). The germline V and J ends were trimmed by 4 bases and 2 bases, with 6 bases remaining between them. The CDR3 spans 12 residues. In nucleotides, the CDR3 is TGTGCCAGCAGCTCTCCCCCCTACGAGCAGTACTTC. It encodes CASSSPPYEQYF.

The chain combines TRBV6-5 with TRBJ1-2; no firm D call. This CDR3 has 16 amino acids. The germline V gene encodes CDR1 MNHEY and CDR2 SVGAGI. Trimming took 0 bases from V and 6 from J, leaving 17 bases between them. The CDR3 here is CASSYSSDGRTNGYTF. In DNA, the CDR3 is TGTGCCAGCAGTTACTCCAGCGACGGTAGGACCAATGGCTACACCTTC.

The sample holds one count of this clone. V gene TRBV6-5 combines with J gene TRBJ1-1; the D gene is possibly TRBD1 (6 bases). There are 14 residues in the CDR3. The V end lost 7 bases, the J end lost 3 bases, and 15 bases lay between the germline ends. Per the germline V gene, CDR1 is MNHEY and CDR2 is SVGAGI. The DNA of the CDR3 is TGTGCCAGCAAGATAGGGACAATAGACACTGAAGCTTTCTTT. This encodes CASKIGTIDTEAFF.

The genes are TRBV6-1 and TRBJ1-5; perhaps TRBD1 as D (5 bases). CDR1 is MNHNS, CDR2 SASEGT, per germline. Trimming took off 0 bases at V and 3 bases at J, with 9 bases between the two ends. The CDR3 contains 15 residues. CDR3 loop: CASSEAGRINQPQHF. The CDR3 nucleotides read TGTGCCAGCAGTGAAGCGGGGCGGATCAATCAGCCCCAGCATTTT.

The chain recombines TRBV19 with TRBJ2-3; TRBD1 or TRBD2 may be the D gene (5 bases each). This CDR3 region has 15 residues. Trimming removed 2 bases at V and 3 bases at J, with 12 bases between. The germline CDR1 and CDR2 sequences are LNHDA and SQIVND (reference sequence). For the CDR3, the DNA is TGTGCCAGTAGTATATACGAGGGGCCAACAGATACGCAGTATTTT. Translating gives CASSIYEGPTDTQYF.

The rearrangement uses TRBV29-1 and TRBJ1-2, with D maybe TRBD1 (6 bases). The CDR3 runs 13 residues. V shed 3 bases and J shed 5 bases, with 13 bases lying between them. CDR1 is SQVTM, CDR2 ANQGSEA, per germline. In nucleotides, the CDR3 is TGCAGCGTTGATCGGACAGAGAAGTATGGCTACACCTTC. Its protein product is CSVDRTEKYGYTF.

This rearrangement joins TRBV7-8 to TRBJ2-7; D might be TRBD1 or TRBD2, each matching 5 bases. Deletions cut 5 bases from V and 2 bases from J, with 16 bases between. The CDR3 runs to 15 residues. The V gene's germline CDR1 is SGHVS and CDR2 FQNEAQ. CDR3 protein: CASSPQAGTTYEQYF. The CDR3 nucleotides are TGTGCCAGCAGCCCACAAGCCGGGACCACCTACGAGCAGTACTTC. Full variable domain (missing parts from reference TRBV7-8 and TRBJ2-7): GAGVSQSPRYKVAKRGQDVALRCDPISGHVSLFWYQQALGQGPEFLTYFQNEAQLDKSGLPSDRFFAERPEGSVSTLKIQRTQQEDSAVYLCASSPQAGTTYEQYFGPGTRLTVT.

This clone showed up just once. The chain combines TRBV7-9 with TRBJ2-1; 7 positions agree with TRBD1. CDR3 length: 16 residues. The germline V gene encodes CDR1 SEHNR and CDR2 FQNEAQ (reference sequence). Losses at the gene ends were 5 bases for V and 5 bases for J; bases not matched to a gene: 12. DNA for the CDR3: TGTGCCAGCAGCGGCCGGACAGGTCCCTCAGACAATGAGCAGTTCTTC. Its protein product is CASSGRTGPSDNEQFF.

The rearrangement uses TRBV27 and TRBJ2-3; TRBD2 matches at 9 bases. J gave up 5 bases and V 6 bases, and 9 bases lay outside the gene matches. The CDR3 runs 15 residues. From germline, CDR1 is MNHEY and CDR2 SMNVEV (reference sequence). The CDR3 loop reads CASRNRELAGDTQYF. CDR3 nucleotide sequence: TGTGCCAGCAGGAACCGGGAACTAGCGGGAGATACGCAGTATTTT.

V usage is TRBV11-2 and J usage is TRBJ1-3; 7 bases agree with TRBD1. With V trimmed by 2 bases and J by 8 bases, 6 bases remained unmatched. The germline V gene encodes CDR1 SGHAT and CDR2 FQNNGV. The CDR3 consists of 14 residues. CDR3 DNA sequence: TGTGCCAGCAGCTTAACAGGGGCGTTCGACACCATATATTTT. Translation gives CASSLTGAFDTIYF.

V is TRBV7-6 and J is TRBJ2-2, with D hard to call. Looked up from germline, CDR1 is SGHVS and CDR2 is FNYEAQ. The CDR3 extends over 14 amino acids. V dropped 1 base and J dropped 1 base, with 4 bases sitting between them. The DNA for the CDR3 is TGTGCCAGCAGCTTAGTTGAGAACACCGGGGAGCTGTTTTTT. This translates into CASSLVENTGELFF.

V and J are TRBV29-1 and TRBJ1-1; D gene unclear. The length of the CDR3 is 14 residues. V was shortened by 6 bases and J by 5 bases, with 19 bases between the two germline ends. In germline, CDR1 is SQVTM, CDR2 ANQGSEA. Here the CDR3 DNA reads TGCAGCGTCCTACCGCTAGGACTTGAGACTGAAGCTTTCTTT. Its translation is CSVLPLGLETEAFF.

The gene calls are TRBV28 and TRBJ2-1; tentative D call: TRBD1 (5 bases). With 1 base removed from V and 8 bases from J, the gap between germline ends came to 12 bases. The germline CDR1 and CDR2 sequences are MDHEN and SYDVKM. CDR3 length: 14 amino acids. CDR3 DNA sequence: TGTGCCAGCAGTTTATATAATGAAGGGGATGAGCAGTTCTTC. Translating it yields CASSLYNEGDEQFF.

In DNA, the CDR3 is TGTGCCAGCAGTTTCAACAGGGCCCTCTTTAGCACAGATACGCAGTATTTT. Translated: CASSFNRALFSTDTQYF. V usage is TRBV28 and J usage is TRBJ2-3, with a tentative D call TRBD1 (6 bases). CDR3 size: 17 residues. Deletions cut 3 bases from V and 0 bases from J, with 16 bases between. CDR1 is MDHEN, CDR2 SYDVKM, per germline.

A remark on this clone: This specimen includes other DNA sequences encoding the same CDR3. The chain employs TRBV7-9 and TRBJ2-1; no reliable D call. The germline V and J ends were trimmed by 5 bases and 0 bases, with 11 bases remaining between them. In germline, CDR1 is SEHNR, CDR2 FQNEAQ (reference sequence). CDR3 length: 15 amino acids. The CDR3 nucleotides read TGTGCCAGCAGCCCGACCCTTAGCTCCTACAATGAGCAGTTCTTC. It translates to CASSPTLSSYNEQFF.

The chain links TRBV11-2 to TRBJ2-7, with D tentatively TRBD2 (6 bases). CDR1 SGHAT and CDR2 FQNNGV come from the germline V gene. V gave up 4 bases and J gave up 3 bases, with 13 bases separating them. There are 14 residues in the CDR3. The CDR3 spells CASSYGGPIYEQYF. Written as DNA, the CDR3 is TGTGCCAGCAGCTACGGGGGACCAATCTACGAGCAGTACTTC.

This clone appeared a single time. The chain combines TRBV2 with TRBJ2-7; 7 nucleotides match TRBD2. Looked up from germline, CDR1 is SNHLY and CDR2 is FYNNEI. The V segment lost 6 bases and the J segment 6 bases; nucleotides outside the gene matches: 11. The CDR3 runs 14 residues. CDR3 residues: CASRGGRAPGEQYF. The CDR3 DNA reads TGTGCCAGCAGGGGGGGGAGGGCACCCGGCGAGCAGTACTTC.

This chain's CDR3 is CASSLALNSNQPQHF. DNA of the CDR3: TGTGCCAGCAGCTTAGCCCTGAATAGCAATCAGCCCCAGCATTTT. The V gene is TRBV7-2, the J gene TRBJ1-5, with D unclear. The CDR3 consists of 15 residues. Germline V gene sequence: CDR1 SGHTA, CDR2 FQGNSA. V lost 0 bases and J 0 bases, leaving 6 bases between the germline ends.

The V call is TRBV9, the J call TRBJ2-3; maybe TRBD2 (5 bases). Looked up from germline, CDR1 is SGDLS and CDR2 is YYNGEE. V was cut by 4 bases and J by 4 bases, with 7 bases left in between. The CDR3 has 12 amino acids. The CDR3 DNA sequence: TGTGCCAGCAGCCAAGCGGCAGATACGCAGTATTTT. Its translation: CASSQAADTQYF.